This paragraph reports one T cell receptor beta chain. Germline assignment: CDR1 GTSNPN and CDR2 SVGIG (reference sequence). The ends lost 2 bases at V and 1 base at J; junction bases unmatched: 5. This CDR3 comprises 15 residues. The study ran its PCR with 60 Vbeta and 13 Jbeta primers. Original processing methods: A later analysis counted about 80 million unique TCR beta chains, some 12 million shared. Here immunoSEQ multiplex PCR was the method, and the copy in TCRdb shows in-frame clones only, minus some. V and J calls and clone size are those listed in that table; D and trimming were worked out from the DNA. This sample has roughly 190,000 clones, with less than 80% found just once. These data come from a study of cytomegalovirus exposure and HLA in healthy donors.

Sequencing was done on a sample of PBMCs. The TCR sequence derives from a man in his forties in good health and CMV-seronegative. V is TRBV30 and J is TRBJ2-4, with TRBD1 matching 7 bases. This chain's CDR3 is CAWSTGVGAKNIQYF. CDR3 coding DNA: TGTGCCTGGAGTACAGGGGTGGGGGCCAAAAACATTCAGTACTTC.